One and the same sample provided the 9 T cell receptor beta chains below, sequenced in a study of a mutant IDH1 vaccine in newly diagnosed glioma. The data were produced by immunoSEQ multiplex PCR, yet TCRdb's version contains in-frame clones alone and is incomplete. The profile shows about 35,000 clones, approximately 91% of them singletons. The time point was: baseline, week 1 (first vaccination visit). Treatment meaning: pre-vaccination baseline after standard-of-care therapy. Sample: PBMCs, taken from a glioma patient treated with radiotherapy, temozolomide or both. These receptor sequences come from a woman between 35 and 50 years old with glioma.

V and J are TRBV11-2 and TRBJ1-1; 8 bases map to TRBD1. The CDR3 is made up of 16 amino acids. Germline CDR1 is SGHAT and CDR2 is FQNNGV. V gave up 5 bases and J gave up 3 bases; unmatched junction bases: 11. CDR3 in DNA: TGTGCCAGCAGCCCCCGGACAGGGAGGGGTGACACTGAAGCTTTCTTT. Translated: CASSPRTGRGDTEAFF.

DNA for the CDR3: TGTGCCAGCAGCTCCCCGCGGGAGAACACTGAAGCTTTCTTT. Amino acid sequence: CASSSPRENTEAFF. The chain uses TRBV7-6 and TRBJ1-1; D call uncertain. With 4 bases removed from V and 1 base from J, the gap between germline ends came to 10 bases. The CDR3 is 14 amino acids. CDR1 SGHVS and CDR2 FNYEAQ come from the germline V gene.

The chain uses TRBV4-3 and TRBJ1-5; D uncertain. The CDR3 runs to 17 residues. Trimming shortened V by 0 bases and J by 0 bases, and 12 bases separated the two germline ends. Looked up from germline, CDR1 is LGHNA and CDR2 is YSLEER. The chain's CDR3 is CASSQDYWANSNQPQHF. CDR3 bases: TGCGCCAGCAGCCAAGATTATTGGGCAAATAGCAATCAGCCCCAGCATTTT.

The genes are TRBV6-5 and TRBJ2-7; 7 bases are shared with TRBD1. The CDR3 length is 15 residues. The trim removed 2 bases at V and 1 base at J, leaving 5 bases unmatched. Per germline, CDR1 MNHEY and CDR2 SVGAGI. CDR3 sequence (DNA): TGTGCCAGCAGTTACGCAGGACAGGCATCCTACGAGCAGTACTTC. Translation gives CASSYAGQASYEQYF.

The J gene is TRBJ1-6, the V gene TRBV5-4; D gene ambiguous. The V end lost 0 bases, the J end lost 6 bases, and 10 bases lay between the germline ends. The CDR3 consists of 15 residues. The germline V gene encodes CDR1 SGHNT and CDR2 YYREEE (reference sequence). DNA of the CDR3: TGTGCCAGCAGCTTGGGTCCTGCAGCTAATTCACCCCTCCACTTT. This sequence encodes CASSLGPAANSPLHF.

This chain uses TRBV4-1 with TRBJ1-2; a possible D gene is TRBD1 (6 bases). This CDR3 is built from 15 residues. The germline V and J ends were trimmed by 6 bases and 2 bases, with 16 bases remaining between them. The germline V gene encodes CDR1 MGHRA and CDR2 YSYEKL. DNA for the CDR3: TGCGCCAGCAGGGACACAGGGCGTGGAAACTATGGCTACACCTTC. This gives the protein CASRDTGRGNYGYTF.

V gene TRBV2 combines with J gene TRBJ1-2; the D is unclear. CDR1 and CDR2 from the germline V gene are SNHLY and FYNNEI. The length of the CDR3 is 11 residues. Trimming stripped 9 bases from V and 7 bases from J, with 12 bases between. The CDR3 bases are TGTGCCAGTCACATGGGAGGTGGCTACACCTTC. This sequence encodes CASHMGGGYTF.

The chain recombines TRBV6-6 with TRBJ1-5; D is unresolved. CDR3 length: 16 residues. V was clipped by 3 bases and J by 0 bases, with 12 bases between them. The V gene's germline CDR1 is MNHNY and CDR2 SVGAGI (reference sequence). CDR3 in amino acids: CASSYPRLDSNQPQHF. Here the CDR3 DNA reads TGTGCCAGCAGTTATCCCAGGTTGGATAGCAATCAGCCCCAGCATTTT.

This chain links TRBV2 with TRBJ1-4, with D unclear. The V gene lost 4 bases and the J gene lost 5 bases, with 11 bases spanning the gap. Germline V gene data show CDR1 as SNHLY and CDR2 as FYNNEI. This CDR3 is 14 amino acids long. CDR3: CASSAETGNEKLFF. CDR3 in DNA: TGTGCCAGCAGTGCCGAGACGGGGAATGAAAAACTGTTTTTT.